The subject of this entry is one T cell receptor beta chain. The antigen is undetermined. Germline assignment: CDR1 MRHNA and CDR2 SNTAGT. After removal of 6 bases from V and 8 bases from J, the junction contained 8 bases not matched to a gene. CDR3 length: 14 amino acids. This record belongs to a study of lymphopenia after photon versus proton radiotherapy. General study findings and limits: After lymphocyte nadir, photon-treated repertoires showed oligoclonal expansion, especially CD8+ Temra. Better survival with proton therapy was suggested as possible, not demonstrated. In patients who died, overall survival fell as post-nadir TCR diversity dropped more.

Assay used: immunoSEQ multiplex PCR; TCRdb lists only in-frame clones, some missing. The table records around 22,000 clones, 75% to 90% of them present only once. The chain combines TRBV6-4 with TRBJ2-1; 9 nucleotides agree with TRBD2. Sequenced here: peripheral blood, sampled from a patient treated with photon-based radiotherapy. The clonotype was recovered from a man in his forties with gastric cancer. The CDR3 region is CASSRTSDYDEQFF. Here the CDR3 DNA reads TGTGCCAGCAGCCGGACTAGCGATTACGATGAGCAGTTCTTC.